One and the same sample provided the 4 T cell receptor beta chains below, sequenced in a study of monozygotic twins with inflammatory bowel disease. Reanalyzing the 5' RACE reads, TCRdb keeps one entry per CDR3 protein, without DNA. This sample's table has 150,000 to 200,000 distinct CDR3 sequences. Sequencing used blood. These TCRs come from a human donor with ulcerative colitis or Crohn's disease, or a healthy co-twin of an affected twin (not recorded which).

J is TRBJ1-2 and V is TRBV10-1; lacking DNA, the TRBD1 call made by TCRdb goes unchecked. The germline CDR1 and CDR2 sequences are WNHNN and SYGVQD (reference sequence). The CDR3 is 14 residues long. The CDR3 sequence: CASSAGATNYGYTF.

The chain has TRBV7-2 and TRBJ2-4; TCRdb selects TRBD1, and the lack of DNA leaves this call unchecked. The CDR3 has 14 amino acids. The germline V gene encodes CDR1 SGHTA and CDR2 FQGNSA. The CDR3 sequence: CASSLGGFKNIQYF. Together with reference TRBV7-2 and TRBJ2-4, the CDR3 gives the full variable domain: GAGVSQSPSNKVTEKGKDVELRCDPISGHTALYWYRQSLGQGLEFLIYFQGNSAPDKSGLPSDRFSAERTGGSVSTLTIQRTQQEDSAVYLCASSLGGFKNIQYFGAGTRLSVL.

The chain uses TRBV28 and TRBJ2-3; the D call of TRBD2 rests on TCRdb alone, since no DNA is present to check it. The germline gives CDR1 MDHEN, CDR2 SYDVKM. CDR3 length: 17 residues. This CDR3 reads CASSLTGLAGFTDTQYF.

This chain links TRBV15 with TRBJ1-5; with no DNA, the TCRdb D assignment of TRBD1 cannot be verified. From germline, CDR1 is LNHNV and CDR2 YYDKDF (reference sequence). This CDR3 is built from 16 residues. CDR3 sequence: CATSREGLQGNQPQHF.